The present entry profiles one T cell receptor beta chain with its context. What antigen it recognizes has not been identified. No much larger clone is present one base from it, and per-base qualities are unavailable. These data originate in a study of shared clonotypes between healthy human individuals (dated by TCRdb to about 2020). With regard to the full study: The cohort included a few men and a couple of women between 18 and 49 years of age. Per donor, three plates each were used for CD4 naive and CD4 memory, two for CD8 naive, and one for CD8 memory. To estimate repertoire size and how much clonotype sharing occurs between individuals, the study deeply sequenced the blood TCR repertoires of 5 or 6 healthy adults. To increase sequencing depth and limit assay-specific biases, TCR repertoire library preparation and sequencing were carried out by different laboratories using diverse techniques. Each donor's leukapheresis produced roughly between roughly 0.9 and 9 billion PBMCs.

The germline V gene gives CDR1 as SGHDT and CDR2 as YYEEEE. Reading from cysteine to phenylalanine, the CDR3 counts 16 amino acids. Just the 48-base CDR3 DNA is kept, in frame starting at base 1. V is cut by 1 base and J by 2 bases, and the space between the germline ends is 13 bases. For the CD8 naive samples, CD45RO-negative cells were positively selected for CCR7, yielding a CD45RA+CCR7+ population from which TemRA cells were excluded. Donors were healthy HIV-negative adults with no recently reported acute infections or vaccinations. All donors were Caucasian adults living in Nashville, Tennessee, USA. After blood collection by leukapheresis, PBMCs were isolated using Ficoll-Histopaque density gradient centrifugation and then cryopreserved in the vapor phase of liquid nitrogen. Analytical flow cytometry was used to check the purity and quantity of every magnetically sorted T cell population. Each sorted fraction had its genomic DNA isolated and then quantified by UV absorbance on a Nanodrop 2000c.

Using the deep immunoSEQ assay, TCR CDR3 regions were amplified from genomic DNA by multiplex PCR. For each cell subset, the extracted genomic DNA was distributed evenly across all wells of several immunoSEQ 96-well plates, and each plate served as one replicate. Each replicate PCR for sorted subsets received about 0.2 ug genomic DNA, equal to around 32,000 T cell genomes. Purified libraries were quantified with a Qubit 3.0 fluorometer, sized on a Bioanalyzer 2100, and re-quantified with the KAPA Library Quantification kit. Every immunoSEQ 96-well plate was sequenced on a dedicated single-read 150-cycle Illumina NextSeq 550 flow cell. For the original study's pipeline: The immunoSEQ output contained only junctional sequences without quality scores, so filtering could not match that applied to full-length reads. To assign V/J genes and CDR3, sequences were annotated using PyIR, a Python wrapper for IgBLAST v1.9, with IMGT germline references. Any read was removed if the V/J assignment was weak (E-value above 1e-6), the CDR3 was missing, or the read contained stop codons, out-of-frame junctions, or ambiguous translated residues. V3J clonotypes were defined by identical inferred V gene, J gene, and CDR3 amino acid sequence. Percentage overlap between repertoires was computed as shared unique clonotypes divided by the size of the smaller repertoire. Three approaches were used to assess repertoire richness: RTK rarefaction, the Chao1 estimator, and Recon v2.1 estimates of unobserved clonotypes. For all TCRbeta clonotypes obtained by the gDNA method from several donors, generation probabilities were computed with OLGA. Entries here come from immuneACCESS through TCRdb and include only in-frame sequences with V and J called. Some clones fail to appear in such tables; in the studies checked, an unresolved V gene covers under half of the shortfall, and the cause of the remainder is unknown. V, J and clone size derive from that table, while D and trimming were established from the DNA sequence. This sample has some 2.1 million clones in its table, and over 85% of those were observed once. The ten largest make up 0.9% to 1.4% of the sample.

Paper-wide results and their limitations: Because the study included only a small number of donors, the genetic and exposure-history diversity represented was limited. Only blood was sampled, and tissue TCR repertoires likely differ from those in blood. Estimated clonotype richness was generally larger for naive than for memory subsets. Approximately 5% of naive CD4, roughly 3.5% of naive CD8, roughly 2.5% of memory CD4, and more than 0.35% of memory CD8 clonotypes were shared across several donors. Compared with non-shared clonotypes, clonotypes shared by all four sorted-subset donors had higher generation probabilities. Pairwise subsampling led to the expectation that sequencing depth would affect the degree of clonotype sharing among donors. Incomplete sequencing was indicated by rarefaction of sorted-subset datasets, despite the large sequencing depth.

The TCR sequence derives from a man aged 18 to 30 in good health. The sample comprised naive CD8+ T cells sorted from blood. What this sample's cell subset or site label stands for: CD45RA+CCR7+. The chain joins TRBV5-6 to TRBJ2-1, and perhaps TRBD1 as D gene, on 6 matching bases. DNA sequence: TGTGCCAGCAGCTTGTCGGCAGGGGCTACCTACAATGAGCAGTTCTTC. Translation gives CASSLSAGATYNEQFF.